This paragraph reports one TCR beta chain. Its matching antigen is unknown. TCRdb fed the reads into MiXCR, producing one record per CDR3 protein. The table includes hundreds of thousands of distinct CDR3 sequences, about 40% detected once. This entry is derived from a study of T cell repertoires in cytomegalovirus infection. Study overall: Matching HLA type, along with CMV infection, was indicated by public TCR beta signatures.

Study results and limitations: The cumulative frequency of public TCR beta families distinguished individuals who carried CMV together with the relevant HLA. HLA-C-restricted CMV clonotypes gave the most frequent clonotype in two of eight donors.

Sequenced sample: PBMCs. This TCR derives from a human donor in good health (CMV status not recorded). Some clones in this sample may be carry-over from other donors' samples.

The CDR3, as DNA: TGTGCCAGCAGCCAAGAAGCCCGCCCAGATACGCAGTATTTT. Translation gives CASSQEARPDTQYF. The genes are TRBV5-6 and TRBJ2-3, with D hard to call. The CDR3 is made up of 14 amino acids. Germline V CDR1 and CDR2: SGHDT, YYEEEE. V shed 4 bases and J shed 4 bases, with 13 bases lying between them. Using reference TRBV5-6 and TRBJ2-3 for the parts outside the CDR3, the full variable domain is DAGVTQSPTHLIKTRGQQVTLRCSPKSGHDTVSWYQQALGQGPQFIFQYYEEEERQRGNFPDRFSGHQFPNYSSELNVNALLLGDSALYLCASSQEARPDTQYFGPGTRLTVL.